Below, one TCR beta chain is given with its context. CDR3 size: 14 residues. V lost 4 bases to trimming and J lost 4 bases; unmatched junction nucleotides: 3. Germline V gene data show CDR1 as SGHVS and CDR2 as FNYEAQ. The record originates from a study of blood T cell repertoires in COVID-19. Study summary: The study drew acute and convalescent COVID-19 samples from the United States, Italy and Spain.

The authors' processing: Researchers report that nucleated cell counts were estimated from reference gene primer amplification. Assay used: immunoSEQ multiplex PCR; TCRdb lists only in-frame clones, some missing. Clone size and the V and J calls come from that table; the DNA yielded D and trimming. Here the sample spans some 150,000 clones, 80% to 85% being singletons. The rearrangement joins TRBV7-6 to TRBJ2-3; 9 nucleotides match TRBD1. The specimen was peripheral blood. This sequence was found in a woman in her seventies with COVID-19, enrolled during active disease. The CDR3 loop reads CASSWGQGADTQYF. The CDR3 DNA reads TGTGCCAGCAGCTGGGGACAGGGCGCAGATACGCAGTATTTT. Together with reference TRBV7-6 and TRBJ2-3, the CDR3 gives the full variable domain: GAGVSQSPRYKVTKRGQDVALRCDPISGHVSLYWYRQALGQGPEFLTYFNYEAQQDKSGLPNDRFSAERPEGSISTLTIQRTEQRDSAMYRCASSWGQGADTQYFGPGTRLTVL.